The TCR beta chain under discussion was sequenced for a study of regulatory T cells in long-lasting Graves disease (dated by TCRdb to the early 2020s). Regarding the study in general: Newly diagnosed Graves' disease patients had taken antithyroid drugs for less than 3 months. This study used TCR sequencing and RNA sequencing of peripheral blood to compare persistent Graves' disease patients against newly diagnosed Graves' disease patients. A total of 33 samples were covered by TCR sequencing, comprising around 13 persistent and around 20 newly diagnosed Graves' disease patients. The study took place in China and was registered as a clinical trial.

Here is what the overall study found, with its caveats: TRBV28, TRBJ1-2 and TRBJ2-5 were preferentially used in persistent disease, while TRBV20-1 and TRBJ2-1 were favored in newly diagnosed disease. More public clonotypes were shared among persistent patients (about 2,800) than among newly diagnosed patients (roughly 1,000). Sequencing and analysis were restricted to the TCR beta chain. Compared with newly diagnosed patients, patients with persistent Graves' disease had lower TCR Shannon entropy and fewer highly expanded clones, which suggests clonal expansion. The authors acknowledged the small sample size as a limitation that may reduce accuracy. Only peripheral blood was studied, because thyroid tissue, the primary lesion, was inaccessible.

Comments on this clonotype: It lacks a known antigen. Its ends do not fully match the called genes, so a read error is possible.

CDR1 and CDR2 (SSHAT, FNYEAQ) derive from the germline V gene (reference sequence). Counted from cysteine to phenylalanine, this CDR3 has 15 amino acids. Of all the DNA, just the CDR3 is kept, 45 bases in frame from base 1. The sample's time point label, in plain terms: newly diagnosed GD, antithyroid drugs for less than 3 months. For both TCR sequencing and RNA sequencing, RNA was extracted from PBMCs in TRIzol. The diagnosis of Graves' disease was made according to American Thyroid Association guidelines. Recruitment of patients was carried out at an endocrinology department in Xi'an, China. From each patient, nine milliliters of peripheral blood was collected into an EDTA anticoagulant tube. PBMCs were isolated by Ficoll Paque Plus density gradient separation without further T cell sorting. An Agilent 2100 Bioanalyzer and agarose gel were used to check RNA quality, and a NanoDrop 2000 was used to measure RNA concentration.

Receptors were amplified or captured by multiplex PCR. Data came from an Illumina HiSeq 4000. CDR3 regions were amplified by Arm-PCR with iRepertoire HTBI primers to construct TCR beta libraries. Before sequencing, the PCR products went through gel purification. As for how the authors treated the data: Gene usage analysis of CDR3 amino acid clonotypes used the 60 to 80 TRBV and about 13 TRBJ segments found across samples. COPE and FqMerger were used to merge filtered high-quality paired reads into contigs. BLAST was used to align contigs to IMGT TRBV, TRBD and TRBJ reference genes, with CDR3 defined following IMGT. Clonotypes above 0.1% frequency were classified as highly expanded clones. Shannon entropy served as the measure of repertoire diversity, while the Gini coefficient captured V-J evenness. Clonotypes shared by more than one individual were considered public. TCRdb cleaned the public reads at Q25 with fastp, built clones with MiXCR and kept in-frame beta chains. When rows share a CDR3 protein, they turn into one entry using the most common DNA and genes. What appears here as the V and J calls and clone size reflects TCRdb's work, not the paper's. The sample data list approximately 400,000 distinct CDR3 sequences, and under 15% of these were observed just once. Over 15% of the sample comes from the top ten.

This sample was shared with a second study, whose subject was T cells in Graves' hyperthyroidism and ophthalmopathy. The second study's paper adds: Graves' hyperthyroidism was defined as stable when no progression to ophthalmopathy occurred over 18 months of follow-up. Hyperthyroidism patients were newly diagnosed, had a disease duration of under 2 months, and were aged 18 to 65 years. Any patient with an uncontrolled infection, another autoimmune disease, pregnancy or lactation was excluded. Diagnoses were based on clinical symptoms, serum thyroxine and TRAb, thyroid ultrasound and orbital computed tomography. The first round of RT-PCR for the TCR CDR3 was performed with the HTBI primer set and the Qiagen OneStep RT-PCR kit. Most expanded thyroid clonotypes (frequency above 0.001) were also detected in blood, a finding suggesting that blood repertoires may reflect thyroid immune responses. A 13 V-J signature model separated ophthalmopathy from stable hyperthyroidism, with 87.88% sensitivity and roughly 81% specificity in cross-validation and 80%/75% in testing. During validation, the model predicted progression to ophthalmopathy a median of approximately 6.5 months ahead of onset, with almost 71% sensitivity and 72.22% specificity. TCR V-J signatures able to tell the groups apart were searched for in a discovery cohort of 90 to 100 patients, of whom more than 40 had Graves' ophthalmopathy and roughly 58 had stable Graves' hyperthyroidism. Prospective prediction of ophthalmopathy was tested in an independent validation cohort consisting of 18 hyperthyroidism patients and some 15 patients who later progressed to ophthalmopathy. For training and testing, the 110 or so patients in the discovery cohort were randomly divided in a 7:3 ratio. Thyroid tissue and blood T-cell repertoires from several Graves' hyperthyroidism patients were also compared in the study. Following sampling, methimazole starting at 30 mg daily was given to hyperthyroidism patients, and high-dose intravenous methylprednisolone was given to ophthalmopathy patients. Libraries were constructed in a second round of multiplex PCR, after which size selection and purification were performed. Paired-end sequencing of the libraries was performed with 100 bp reads on an Illumina HiSeq2000. Raw data were processed with SOAPnuke, discarding reads with adapters, uncalled bases, mean Phred below 15, or no exact constant-primer or identifier match. COPE v1.2.5 was used to merge the high-quality paired reads, and each unique nucleotide sequence was defined as a clonotype. Clonotypes were aligned to IMGT TRBV, TRBD and TRBJ reference segments using MiTCR v1.1. The analysis was restricted to V-J combinations with a frequency above 0.0001, which together covered about 99% of the repertoires. A TCS score was defined as the ratio of F50 (clonal expansion) to E x V (chaos), with BLOSUM62-based TCRdist applied between CDR3 peptides within each V-J. Welch's t-statistics and random forest reduced approximately 520 V-J features to roughly 13, which were used in a naive Bayes classifier (R e1071). Sample size was not statistically predetermined, and blinding of investigators to group allocation was not performed. The paper reports TCR Vbeta CDR3 sequencing of over 120 peripheral blood samples: approximately 41 ophthalmopathy, under 85 hyperthyroidism and approximately 17 progressor patients.

The chain couples TRBV7-7 to TRBJ2-2; TRBD2 is possibly the D segment (6 matching bases). Source: peripheral blood mononuclear cells (PBMCs), taken at new diagnosis, from a patient treated with antithyroid drugs. The origin of this receptor is a woman in her 30s with Graves disease. Donor details come from another sample of the same person, matched by shared clones. The bases read TGTGCTAGCAGCTTTGGGGACTTTGCCACCGGGGAGCTGTTTTTT. It translates to CASSFGDFATGELFF.